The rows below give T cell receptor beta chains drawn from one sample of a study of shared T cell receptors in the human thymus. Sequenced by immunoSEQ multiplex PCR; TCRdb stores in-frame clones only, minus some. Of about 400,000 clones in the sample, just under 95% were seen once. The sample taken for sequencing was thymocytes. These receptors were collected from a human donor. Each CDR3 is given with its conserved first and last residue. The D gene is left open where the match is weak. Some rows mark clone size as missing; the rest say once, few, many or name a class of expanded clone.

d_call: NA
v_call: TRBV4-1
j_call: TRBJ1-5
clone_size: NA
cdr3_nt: TGCGCCAGCAGCCAAGATGAGGGTTGGGGGCAGCCCCAGCATTTT
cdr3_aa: CASSQDEGWGQPQHF

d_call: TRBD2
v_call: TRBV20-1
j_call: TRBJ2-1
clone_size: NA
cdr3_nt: TGCAGTGCTAGAGTGTCGGGGGGGGTCTTC
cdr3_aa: CSARVSGGVF

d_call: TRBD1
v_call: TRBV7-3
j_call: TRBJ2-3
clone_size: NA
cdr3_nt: TGTGCCAGCAGCTTCGTCCGGACAGGGGCAGATACGCAGTATTTT
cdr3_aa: CASSFVRTGADTQYF

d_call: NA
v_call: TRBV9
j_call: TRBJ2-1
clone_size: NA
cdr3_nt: TGTGCCAGCAGCGTAGATAACGGGAACAATGAGCAGTTCTTC
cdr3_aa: CASSVDNGNNEQFF

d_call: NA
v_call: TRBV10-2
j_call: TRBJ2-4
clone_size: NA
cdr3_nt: TGCGCCAGCAGTGTGGGCGCGGGACGGGAACTCATAGCCAAAAACATTCAGTACTTC
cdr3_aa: CASSVGAGRELIAKNIQYF

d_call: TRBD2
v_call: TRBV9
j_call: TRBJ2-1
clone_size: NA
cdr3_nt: TGTGCCAGCAGCGTAGCTCTGACTAGCGGGAGTATCTATGAGCAGTTCTTC
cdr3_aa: CASSVALTSGSIYEQFF

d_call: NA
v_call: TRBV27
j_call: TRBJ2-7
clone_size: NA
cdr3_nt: TGTGCCAGCAGTTTATGGGGCGGGGTAGTCCCACTCTACGAGCAGTACTTC
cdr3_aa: CASSLWGGVVPLYEQYF

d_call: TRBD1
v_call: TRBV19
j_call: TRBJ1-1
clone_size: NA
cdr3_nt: TGTGCCAGTATTCCGACAGGGCCGAAGGAGAGGACTGAAGCTTTCTTT
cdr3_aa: CASIPTGPKERTEAFF

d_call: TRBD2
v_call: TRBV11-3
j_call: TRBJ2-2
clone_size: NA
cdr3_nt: TGTGCCAGCAGCTTATCTGGATTAGCGGGGCGAGAGCTGTTTTTT
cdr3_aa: CASSLSGLAGRELFF

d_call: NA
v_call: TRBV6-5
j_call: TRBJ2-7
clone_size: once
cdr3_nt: TGTGCCAGCAGTTACGGGGGCAATGCGTCCCCTCAGCAGTACTTC
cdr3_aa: CASSYGGNASPQQYF

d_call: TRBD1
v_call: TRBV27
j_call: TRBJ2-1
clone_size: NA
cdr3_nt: TGTGCCAGCAGTGGAGAGCAGGGGGCTAATGAGCAGTTCTTC
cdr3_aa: CASSGEQGANEQFF

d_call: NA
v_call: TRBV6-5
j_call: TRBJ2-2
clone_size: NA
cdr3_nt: TGTGCCAGCAGTTACGGGCAGGGCCCCGGGGAGCTGTTTTTT
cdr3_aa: CASSYGQGPGELFF

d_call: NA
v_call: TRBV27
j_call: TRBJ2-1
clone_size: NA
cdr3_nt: TGTGCCAGCGGGCACTGGGCACGCAATGAGCAGTTCTTC
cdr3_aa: CASGHWARNEQFF

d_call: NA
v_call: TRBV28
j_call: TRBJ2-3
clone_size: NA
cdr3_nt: TGTGCCAGCAGTTTTAGGAACCCCACAGATACGCAGTATTTT
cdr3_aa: CASSFRNPTDTQYF

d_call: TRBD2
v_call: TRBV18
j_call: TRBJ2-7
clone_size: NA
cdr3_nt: TGTGCCAGCTCACCAGGGTGGGACTATCCCTACGAGCAGTACTTC
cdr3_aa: CASSPGWDYPYEQYF

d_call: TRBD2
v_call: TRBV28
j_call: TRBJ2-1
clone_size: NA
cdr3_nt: TGTGCCAGCAGTTCCCGTGGGCAGGGAGGGACCCTGGACGGCAATGAGCAGTTCTTC
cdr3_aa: CASSSRGQGGTLDGNEQFF

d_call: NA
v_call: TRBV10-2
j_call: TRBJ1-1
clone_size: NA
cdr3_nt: TGCGCCAGCAGTGAGGAGGGCTCAAGGGCTGAAGCTTTCTTT
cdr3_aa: CASSEEGSRAEAFF

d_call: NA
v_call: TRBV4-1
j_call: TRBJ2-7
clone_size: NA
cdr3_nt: TGCGCCAGCAGCCAAGAATACCAGGGGTCCTACGAGCAGTACTTC
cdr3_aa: CASSQEYQGSYEQYF

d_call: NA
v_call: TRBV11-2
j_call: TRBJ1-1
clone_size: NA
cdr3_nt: TGTGCCAGCAGCCTGAGTAGGCAGGGCAAGAAGAACACTGAAGCTTTCTTT
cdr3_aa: CASSLSRQGKKNTEAFF

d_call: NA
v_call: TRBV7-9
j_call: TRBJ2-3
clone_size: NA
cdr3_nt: TGTGCCAGCAGCTTCCCATTAGGCGGAGCCAGCACAGATACGCAGTATTTT
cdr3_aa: CASSFPLGGASTDTQYF

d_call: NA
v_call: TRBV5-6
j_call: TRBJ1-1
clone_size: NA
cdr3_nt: TGTGCCAGCAGTCCCACCGGACAGACTAACACTGAAGCTTTCTTT
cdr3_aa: CASSPTGQTNTEAFF

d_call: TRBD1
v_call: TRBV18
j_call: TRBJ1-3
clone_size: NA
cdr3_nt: TGTGCCAGCTCACACCCGGGACAGGGATCAACTGGAAACACCATATATTTT
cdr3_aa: CASSHPGQGSTGNTIYF

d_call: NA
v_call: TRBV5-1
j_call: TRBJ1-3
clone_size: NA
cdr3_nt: TGCGCCAGCAGACCAGCTGCGGCTGGAAACACCATATATTTT
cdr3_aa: CASRPAAAGNTIYF

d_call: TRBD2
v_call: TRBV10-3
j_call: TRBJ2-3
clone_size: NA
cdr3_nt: TGTGCCATCAGTGAGTCCTATGGGGTCGGGAGGAGGCCAGATACGCAGTATTTT
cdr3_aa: CAISESYGVGRRPDTQYF

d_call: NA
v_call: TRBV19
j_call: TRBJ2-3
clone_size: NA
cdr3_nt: TGTGCCAGTAGTATAGGGGCGGGGAGCACAGATACGCAGTATTTT
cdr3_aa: CASSIGAGSTDTQYF

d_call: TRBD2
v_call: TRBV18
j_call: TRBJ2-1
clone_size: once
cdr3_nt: TGTGCCAGCTCACCATCCGCCATGCTTAGCGGGTTCTACAATGAGCAGTTCTTC
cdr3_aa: CASSPSAMLSGFYNEQFF

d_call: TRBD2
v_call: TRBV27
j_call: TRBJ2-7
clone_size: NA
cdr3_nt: TGTGCCAGCAGTTTAGGCGGGAGGGCCTACGAGCAGTACTTC
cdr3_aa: CASSLGGRAYEQYF

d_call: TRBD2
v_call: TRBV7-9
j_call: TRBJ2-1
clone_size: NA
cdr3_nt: TGTGCCAGCAGACCCTCTAGCGGACACTCCTACAATGAGCAGTTCTTC
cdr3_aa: CASRPSSGHSYNEQFF

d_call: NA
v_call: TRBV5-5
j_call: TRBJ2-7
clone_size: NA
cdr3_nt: TGTGCCAGCAGCCCGATCAATGATTACGAGCAGTACTTC
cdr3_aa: CASSPINDYEQYF

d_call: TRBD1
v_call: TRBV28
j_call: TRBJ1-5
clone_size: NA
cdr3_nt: TGTGCCAGCAGTTTAGGGACAGGGGACGAGCCCCAGCATTTT
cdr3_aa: CASSLGTGDEPQHF

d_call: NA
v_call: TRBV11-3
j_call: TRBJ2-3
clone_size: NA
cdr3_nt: TGTGCCAGCAGCTTAGATGCTGAGAGGGCCGTCACAGATACGCAGTATTTT
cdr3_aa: CASSLDAERAVTDTQYF

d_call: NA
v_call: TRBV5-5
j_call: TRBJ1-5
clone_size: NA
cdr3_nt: TGTGCCAGCAGCTTCAGAGGCGTCCCCTCGGGCAATCAGCCCCAGCATTTT
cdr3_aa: CASSFRGVPSGNQPQHF

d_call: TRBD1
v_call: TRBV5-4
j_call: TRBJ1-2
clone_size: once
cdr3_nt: TGTGCCAGCAGCTTGCGACCGGGACAGGGGTATGGCTACACCTTC
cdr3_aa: CASSLRPGQGYGYTF

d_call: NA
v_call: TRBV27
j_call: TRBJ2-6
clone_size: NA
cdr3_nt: TGTGCCAGCAGTTCTAACGATTACAGCGAGGCCAACGTCCTGACTTTC
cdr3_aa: CASSSNDYSEANVLTF

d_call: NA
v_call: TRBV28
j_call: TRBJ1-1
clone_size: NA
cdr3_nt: TGTGCCAGCAGCCACGGGACCCCACGAGGGGCTTTCTTT
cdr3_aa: CASSHGTPRGAFF

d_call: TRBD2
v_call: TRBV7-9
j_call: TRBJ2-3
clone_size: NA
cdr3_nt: TGTGCCAGCAGCAACCTCAAGCGGGAGGCCCACCCTAGCACAGATACGCAGTATTTT
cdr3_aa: CASSNLKREAHPSTDTQYF

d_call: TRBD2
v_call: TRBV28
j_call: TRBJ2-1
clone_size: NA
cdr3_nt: TGTGCCAGCAGGCGGCCGGGACTAGCGGGAGGCCTGTCCAAGTTCTTC
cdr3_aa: CASRRPGLAGGLSKFF

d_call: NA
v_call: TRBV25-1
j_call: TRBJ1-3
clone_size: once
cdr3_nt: TGTGCCAGCAGTGACAACAGGGGAAACACCATATATTTT
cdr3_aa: CASSDNRGNTIYF

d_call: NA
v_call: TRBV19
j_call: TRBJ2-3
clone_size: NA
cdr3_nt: TGTGCCACTCTCCGCGATCCCAGAGATACGCAGTATTTT
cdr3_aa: CATLRDPRDTQYF

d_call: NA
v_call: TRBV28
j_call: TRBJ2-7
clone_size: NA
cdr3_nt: TGTGCCAGCAGTACCGCTAACAGGGTCGGCTTC
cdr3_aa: CASSTANRVGF

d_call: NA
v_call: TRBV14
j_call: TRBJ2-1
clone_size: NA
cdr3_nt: TGTGCCAGCAGCCAAGCCTCACCGCCGTACCGTTTCTCGAGCTCCTACAATGAGCAGTTCTTC
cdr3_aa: CASSQASPPYRFSSSYNEQFF

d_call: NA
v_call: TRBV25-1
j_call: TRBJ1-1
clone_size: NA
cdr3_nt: TGTGCCAGCAGGGAGGGGTCTCGGAACACTGAAGCTTTCTTT
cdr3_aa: CASREGSRNTEAFF

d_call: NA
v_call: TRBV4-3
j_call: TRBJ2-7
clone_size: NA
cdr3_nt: TGCGCCAGCAGCCAAGACGGATACTACGAGCAGTACTTC
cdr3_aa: CASSQDGYYEQYF

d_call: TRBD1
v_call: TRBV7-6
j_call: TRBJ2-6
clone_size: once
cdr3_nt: TGTGCCAGCAGCGGCCGGGACAGCTCTGGGGCCAACGTCCTGACTTTC
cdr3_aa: CASSGRDSSGANVLTF

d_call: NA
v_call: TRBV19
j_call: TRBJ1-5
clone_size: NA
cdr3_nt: TGTGCCAGTAGTGGGGTGGGTCAGCCCCAGCATTTT
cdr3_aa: CASSGVGQPQHF

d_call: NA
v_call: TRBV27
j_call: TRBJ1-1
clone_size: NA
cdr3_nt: TGTGCCAGCAGCCCCAAACAGGGTCCAGCCGCTTTCTTT
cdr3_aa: CASSPKQGPAAFF

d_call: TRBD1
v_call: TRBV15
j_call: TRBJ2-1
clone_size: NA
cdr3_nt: TGTGCCACCAGCAGAGATCAAAGGGGGCGGCCCTACAATGAGCAGTTCTTC
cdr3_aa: CATSRDQRGRPYNEQFF

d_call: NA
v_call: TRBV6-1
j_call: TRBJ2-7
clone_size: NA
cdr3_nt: TGTGCCACGACAGGTCCAAACCTTAGCTACGAGCAGTACTTC
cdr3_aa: CATTGPNLSYEQYF

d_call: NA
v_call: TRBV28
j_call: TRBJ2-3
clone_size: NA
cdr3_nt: TGTGCCAGCAGCCTCGGGGGAAGCACAGATACGCAGTATTTT
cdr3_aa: CASSLGGSTDTQYF

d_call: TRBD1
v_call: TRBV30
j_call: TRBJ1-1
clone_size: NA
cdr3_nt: TGTGCCTGTACCAGGGGGACTGAAGCTTTCTTT
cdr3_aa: CACTRGTEAFF

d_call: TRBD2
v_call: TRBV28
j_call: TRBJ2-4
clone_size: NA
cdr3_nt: TGTGCCAGCAGTTTCTCGATACGGAGGGGACTAGAGAGGGGGGTAGCCAAAAACATTCAGTACTTC
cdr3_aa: CASSFSIRRGLERGVAKNIQYF

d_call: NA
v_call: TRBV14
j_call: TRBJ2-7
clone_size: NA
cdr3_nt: TGTGCCAGCAGCCAAGATTTAGTGCGCGGGTACGAGCAGTACTTC
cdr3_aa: CASSQDLVRGYEQYF

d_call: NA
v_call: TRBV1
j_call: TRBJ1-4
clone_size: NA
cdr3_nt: TGCACCAGCAGCCCCCCCCGGGTGGGTGGGGAACTGTTTTTT
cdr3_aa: CTSSPPRVGGELFF